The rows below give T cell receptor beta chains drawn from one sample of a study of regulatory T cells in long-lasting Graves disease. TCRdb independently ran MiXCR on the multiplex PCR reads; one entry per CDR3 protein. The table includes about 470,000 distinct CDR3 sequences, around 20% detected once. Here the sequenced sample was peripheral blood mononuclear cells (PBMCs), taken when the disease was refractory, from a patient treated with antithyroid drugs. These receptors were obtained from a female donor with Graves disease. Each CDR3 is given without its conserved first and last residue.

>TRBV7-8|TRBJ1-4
ASSLVQEKLF
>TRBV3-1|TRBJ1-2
ASSQGNKYHYGYT
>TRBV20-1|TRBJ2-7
SARGDLSYEQY
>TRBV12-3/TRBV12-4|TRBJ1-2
ASSPGTVYGYT
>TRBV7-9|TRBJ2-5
ASSLVVGARQETQY
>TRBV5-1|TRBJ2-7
ASSHEGSSYEQY
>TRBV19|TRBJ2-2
ASSTKITGVGLNTGELF
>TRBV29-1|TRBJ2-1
SAEDSFTYEQF
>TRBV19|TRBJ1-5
ASNSGTGSGNNQPQH
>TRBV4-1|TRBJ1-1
ASSQTTNTGAF
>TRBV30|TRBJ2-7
AWKSNSVAYEQY
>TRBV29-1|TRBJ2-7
SVVSGDSYEQY
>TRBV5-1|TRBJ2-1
ASRKQIDYNEQF
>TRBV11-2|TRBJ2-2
ASSSRQGGGELF
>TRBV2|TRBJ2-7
AVQASSYEQY
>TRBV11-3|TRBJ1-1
ASSRTETEAF
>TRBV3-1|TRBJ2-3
ASSQRVARDTQY
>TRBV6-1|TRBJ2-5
ASSERARYQETQY
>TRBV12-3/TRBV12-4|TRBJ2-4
ASSLELGKNIQY
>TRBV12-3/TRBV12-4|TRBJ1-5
ASSLRGYQPQH
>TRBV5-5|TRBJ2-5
ASRSDSSGYQETQY
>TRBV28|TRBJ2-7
ASTFRGVSEQY
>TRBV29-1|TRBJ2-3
SGTRFPGRTDTQY
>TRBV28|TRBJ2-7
ASSPWTSGRAGGEQY
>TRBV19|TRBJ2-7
ASSRTGTGAYEQY
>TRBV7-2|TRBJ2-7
ASSLAEHRDEQY
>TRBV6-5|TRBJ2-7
ASSYSRSASYEQY
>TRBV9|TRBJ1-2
ASSFSLNGTAANYGYT
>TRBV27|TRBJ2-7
ASSLSRDKTYEQY
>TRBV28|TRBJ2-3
ATMAGTDTQY
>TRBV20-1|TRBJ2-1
SARGDWGFEQF
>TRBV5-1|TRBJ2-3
ASSRRTSGTDTQY
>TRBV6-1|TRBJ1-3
ATLDSSGNTIY
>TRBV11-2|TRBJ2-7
ASSYRLSSCEQY
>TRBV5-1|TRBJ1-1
ASSFAVNTEAF
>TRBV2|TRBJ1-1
ASSEEVNTEAF
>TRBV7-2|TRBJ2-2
ASSLGQSGELF
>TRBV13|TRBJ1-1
ASSLELSEAF
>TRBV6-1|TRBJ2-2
ASSPKGPASTGELF
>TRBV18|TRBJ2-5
ASSSRVTETQY
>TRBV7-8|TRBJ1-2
ASSLSVNYGYT
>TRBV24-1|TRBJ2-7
ATSDSGEYEQY
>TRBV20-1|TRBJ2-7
SAIGHRAVSEQY
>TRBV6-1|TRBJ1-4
ASSGPRREKLF
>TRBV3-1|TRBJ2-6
ASSQVPLDSLGSGANVLT
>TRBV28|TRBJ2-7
ASSLFGNIDEQY
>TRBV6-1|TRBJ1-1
ASSEGGFTEAF
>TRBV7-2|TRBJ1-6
ASSLAQSTTSPLH
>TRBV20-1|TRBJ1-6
SAKPGQGNSPLH
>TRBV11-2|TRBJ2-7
ASSEAGISHEQY
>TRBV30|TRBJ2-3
AWSAFADTQY
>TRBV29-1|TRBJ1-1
SADFGGRDGRPSTEAF
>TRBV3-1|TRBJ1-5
ASSQDRQFLPQH
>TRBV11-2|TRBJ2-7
ASRLGSSGSEQY
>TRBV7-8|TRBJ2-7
ASSTRGAVGQY
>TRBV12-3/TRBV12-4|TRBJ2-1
ASSLKLGNEQF
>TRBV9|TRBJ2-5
ASSVGSLAASETQY
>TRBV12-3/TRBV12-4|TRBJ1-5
ASSPGGPQH
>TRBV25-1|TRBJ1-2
ASSPPGEANYGYT
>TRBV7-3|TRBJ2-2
ASSPFPRTGANTGELF